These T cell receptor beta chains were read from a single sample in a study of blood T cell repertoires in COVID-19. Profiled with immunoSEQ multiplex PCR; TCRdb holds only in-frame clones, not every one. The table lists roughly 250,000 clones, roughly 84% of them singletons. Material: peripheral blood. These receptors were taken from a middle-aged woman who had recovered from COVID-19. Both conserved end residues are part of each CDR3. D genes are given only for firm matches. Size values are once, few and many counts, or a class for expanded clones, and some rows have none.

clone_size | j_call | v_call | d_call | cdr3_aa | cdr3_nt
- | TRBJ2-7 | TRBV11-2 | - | CASSFGVTLHEQYF | TGTGCCAGCAGCTTCGGGGTGACCCTCCACGAGCAGTACTTC
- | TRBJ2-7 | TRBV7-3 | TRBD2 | CASSPAAGGIYEQYF | TGTGCCAGCAGCCCGGCGGCGGGAGGCATATACGAGCAGTACTTC
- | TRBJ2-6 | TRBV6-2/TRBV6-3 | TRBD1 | CASSYRTGSGANVLTF | TGTGCCAGCAGTTACCGGACAGGGTCTGGGGCCAACGTCCTGACTTTC
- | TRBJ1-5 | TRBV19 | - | CASNPSAARANSNQPQHF | TGTGCCAGTAACCCCTCGGCGGCCAGGGCTAATAGCAATCAGCCCCAGCATTTT
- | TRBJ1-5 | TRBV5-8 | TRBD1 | CASSNGQGGALNQPQHF | TGTGCCAGCAGCAACGGACAGGGGGGGGCACTAAATCAGCCCCAGCATTTT
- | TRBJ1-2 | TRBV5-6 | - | CASSLGPGEGYGYTF | TGTGCCAGCAGCTTGGGACCAGGTGAGGGCTATGGCTACACCTTC
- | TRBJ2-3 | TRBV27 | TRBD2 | CATVAGQTQYF | TGTGCCACCGTAGCGGGGCAGACGCAGTATTTT
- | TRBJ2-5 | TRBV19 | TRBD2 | CASWSGRVRETQYF | TGTGCCAGCTGGTCAGGGAGGGTTCGAGAGACCCAGTACTTC
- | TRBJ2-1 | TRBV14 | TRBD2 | CASSQSGLAGGFLYNEQFF | TGTGCCAGCAGCCAGTCGGGACTAGCGGGAGGTTTTCTATACAATGAGCAGTTCTTC
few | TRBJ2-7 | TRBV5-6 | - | CASSSYAVSYEQYF | TGTGCCAGCAGCTCCTACGCGGTCTCCTACGAGCAGTACTTC
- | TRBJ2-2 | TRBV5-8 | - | CASSLAGIYTGELFF | TGTGCCAGCAGCTTGGCCGGGATCTACACCGGGGAGCTGTTTTTT
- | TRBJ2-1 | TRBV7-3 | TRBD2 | CASSLLAGGLNEQFF | TGTGCCAGCAGCTTACTCGCGGGGGGGCTCAATGAGCAGTTCTTC
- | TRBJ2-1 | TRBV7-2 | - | CASSSREVFGGEQFF | TGTGCCAGCAGCTCAAGGGAGGTTTTCGGGGGTGAGCAGTTCTTC
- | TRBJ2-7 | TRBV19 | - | CASSLVQGHPYEQYF | TGTGCCAGTAGTCTAGTCCAGGGACATCCCTACGAGCAGTACTTC